The 7 T cell receptor beta chains listed next were all sequenced from one sample in a study of response to subunit inactivated influenza vaccine. TCRdb re-called the RT-PCR reads with MiXCR, one entry per CDR3 protein. There are around 490,000 distinct CDR3 sequences in the sample; approximately 7.7% occur only once, and 10% to 15% lies in the top ten. Sequenced here: PBMCs from blood, sampled around 25 months after vaccination. Receptor source: a man aged 45 to 75 who received an inactivated influenza vaccine.

The rearrangement uses TRBV5-6 and TRBJ2-7; D is unresolved. Trimming cost V 4 bases and J 0 bases, with 8 bases left between them. CDR1 SGHDT and CDR2 YYEEEE come from the germline V gene. The length of the CDR3 is 13 residues. CDR3 region: CASSVLASYEQYF. As DNA, the CDR3 is TGTGCCAGCAGCGTTTTGGCCTCCTACGAGCAGTACTTC. Looking up the rest from reference TRBV5-6 and TRBJ2-7 gives the full variable domain: DAGVTQSPTHLIKTRGQQVTLRCSPKSGHDTVSWYQQALGQGPQFIFQYYEEEERQRGNFPDRFSGHQFPNYSSELNVNALLLGDSALYLCASSVLASYEQYFGPGTRLTVT.

This clonotype appeared many times. The V call is TRBV4-3, the J call TRBJ1-1, with D unresolved. Per the germline V gene, CDR1 is LGHNA and CDR2 is YSLEER. This CDR3 is 14 amino acids long. Trimming removed 0 bases from V and 0 bases from J, with 5 bases in between. The CDR3, as DNA: TGCGCCAGCAGCCAAGATGGGGTGAACACTGAAGCTTTCTTT. It codes for CASSQDGVNTEAFF.

There are a few counts of this clonotype. The chain's CDR3 is CASSHSSTGKNSPLHF. CDR3 bases: TGTGCCAGCAGCCACTCTTCAACAGGGAAAAATTCACCCCTCCACTTT. The rearrangement joins TRBV3-1 to TRBJ1-6, with D maybe TRBD1 (6 bases). The germline V gene has CDR1 LGHDT and CDR2 YNNKEL (reference sequence). The CDR3 is made up of 16 amino acids. The V and J ends lost 3 bases and 7 bases respectively, with 16 bases between them.

V is TRBV7-2 and J is TRBJ1-2, with 7 positions matching TRBD1. The CDR3 loop spans 14 amino acids. Trimming took 3 bases from V and 1 from J; bases not matched to a gene: 2. The germline CDR1 and CDR2 sequences are SGHTA and FQGNSA. CDR3 nucleotides: TGTGCCAGCAGCTTGGACAGGTTTAACTATGGCTACACCTTC. This sequence encodes CASSLDRFNYGYTF.

This clonotype was counted at least ten times. This CDR3 reads CASSPAERNEKLFF. The DNA of the CDR3 is TGCGCCAGCAGTCCGGCAGAGCGAAATGAAAAACTGTTTTTT. The V gene is TRBV5-1, the J gene TRBJ1-4, with D unclear. Per the germline V gene, CDR1 is SGHRS and CDR2 is YFSETQ. Trimming left V 5 bases short and J 5 bases short, with 13 bases between. The CDR3 runs 14 residues.

This clonotype has more than one count but fewer than ten. This chain connects TRBV7-8 to TRBJ2-1; TRBD2 might be the D (6 bases). V shed 5 bases and J shed 0 bases, with 20 bases lying between them. Germline V gene data show CDR1 as SGHVS and CDR2 as FQNEAQ. The CDR3 totals 18 residues. The CDR3 bases are TGTGCCAGCAGCCCAAGGCGGGACCCTTTGAGCTCCTACAATGAGCAGTTCTTC. Protein: CASSPRRDPLSSYNEQFF.

The V call is TRBV3-1, the J call TRBJ2-7, with 9 bases that match TRBD1. This CDR3 contains 14 residues. Trimming cost V 3 bases and J 4 bases; bases outside gene matches: 4. Germline lookup yields CDR1 LGHDT and CDR2 YNNKEL (reference sequence). The CDR3 loop reads CASSQSDRGYEQYF. CDR3 sequence (DNA): TGTGCCAGCAGCCAGTCGGACAGGGGATACGAGCAGTACTTC.